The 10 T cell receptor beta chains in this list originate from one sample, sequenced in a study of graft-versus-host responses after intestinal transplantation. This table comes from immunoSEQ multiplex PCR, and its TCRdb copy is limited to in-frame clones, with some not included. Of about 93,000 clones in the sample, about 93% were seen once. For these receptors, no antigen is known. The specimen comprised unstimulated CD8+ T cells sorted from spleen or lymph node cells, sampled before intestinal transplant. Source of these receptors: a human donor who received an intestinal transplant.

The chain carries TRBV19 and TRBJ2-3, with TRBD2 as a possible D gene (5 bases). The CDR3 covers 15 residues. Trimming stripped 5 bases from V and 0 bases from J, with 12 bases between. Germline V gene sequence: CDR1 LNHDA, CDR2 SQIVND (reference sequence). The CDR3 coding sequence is TGTGCCAGTAGTTGGTCGGGATCTAGCACAGATACGCAGTATTTT. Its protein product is CASSWSGSSTDTQYF. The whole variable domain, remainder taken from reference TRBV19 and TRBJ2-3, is DGGITQSPKYLFRKEGQNVTLSCEQNLNHDAMYWYRQDPGQGLRLIYYSQIVNDFQKGDIAEGYSVSREKKESFPLTVTSAQKNPTAFYLCASSWSGSSTDTQYFGPGTRLTVL.

The CDR3 here is CAWSDGQGDFTDTQYF. In nucleotides, the CDR3 is TGTGCCTGGAGTGACGGACAGGGGGATTTCACAGATACGCAGTATTTT. The V call is TRBV30, the J call TRBJ2-3, with 10 bases matching TRBD1. The CDR3 spans 16 residues. Germline trimming cut 1 base from V and 2 bases from J; bases unmatched to any gene: 6. CDR1 and CDR2 (germline): GTSNPN, SVGIG (reference sequence).

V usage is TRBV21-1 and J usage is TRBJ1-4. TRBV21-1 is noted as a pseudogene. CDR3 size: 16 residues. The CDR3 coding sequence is TGTGCCAGCAGCAAACCCTCGGAGACTCTAGATGAAAAACTGTTTTTT. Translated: CASSKPSETLDEKLFF.

CDR3 in DNA: TGTGCCTGGGGGAGTGACACTGAAGCTTTCTTT. This encodes CAWGSDTEAFF. The chain uses TRBV30 and TRBJ1-1; no reliable D call. There are 11 residues in the CDR3. The germline V gene encodes CDR1 GTSNPN and CDR2 SVGIG (reference sequence). V lost 5 bases and J lost 3, with 7 bases in between.

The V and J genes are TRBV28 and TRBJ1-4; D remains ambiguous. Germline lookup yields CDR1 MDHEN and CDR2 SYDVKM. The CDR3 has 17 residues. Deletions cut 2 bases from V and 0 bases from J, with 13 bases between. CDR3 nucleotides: TGTGCCAGCAGTTTAGATGTAAGGAGTGCAACTAATGAAAAACTGTTTTTT. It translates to CASSLDVRSATNEKLFF.

CDR3 loop: CASSHKTSGGAEQYF. In DNA form, the CDR3 reads TGTGCCAGCAGCCATAAGACTAGCGGGGGGGCCGAGCAGTACTTC. V and J are TRBV4-2 and TRBJ2-7; 14 bases agree with TRBD2. J lost 6 bases, V lost 3 bases, and 4 bases had no gene match. CDR3 length: 15 amino acids. Germline lookup yields CDR1 LGHNA and CDR2 YNFKEQ.

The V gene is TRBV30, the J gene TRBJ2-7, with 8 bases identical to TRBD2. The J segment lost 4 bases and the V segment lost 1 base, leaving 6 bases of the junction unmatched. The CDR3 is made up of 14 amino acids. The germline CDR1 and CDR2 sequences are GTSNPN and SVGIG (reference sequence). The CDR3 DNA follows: TGTGCCTGGAGTGCCGGGAGGGTACGGTACGAGCAGTACTTC. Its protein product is CAWSAGRVRYEQYF.

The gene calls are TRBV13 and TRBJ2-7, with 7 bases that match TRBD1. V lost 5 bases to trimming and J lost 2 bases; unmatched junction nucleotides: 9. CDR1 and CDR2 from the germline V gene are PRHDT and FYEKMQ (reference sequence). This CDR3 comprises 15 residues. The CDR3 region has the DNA TGTGCCAGCAGCCGTGGGACAGTAGGGCCCTACGAGCAGTACTTC. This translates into CASSRGTVGPYEQYF.

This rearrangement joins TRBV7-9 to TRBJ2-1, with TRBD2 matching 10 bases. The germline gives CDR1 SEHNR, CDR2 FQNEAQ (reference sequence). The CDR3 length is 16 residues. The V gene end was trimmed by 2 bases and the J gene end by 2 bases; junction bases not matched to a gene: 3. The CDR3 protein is CASSLLTSGTYNEQFF. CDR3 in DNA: TGTGCCAGCAGCTTACTTACTAGCGGGACCTACAATGAGCAGTTCTTC. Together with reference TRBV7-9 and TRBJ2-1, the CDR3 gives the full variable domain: DTGVSQNPRHKITKRGQNVTFRCDPISEHNRLYWYRQTLGQGPEFLTYFQNEAQLEKSRLLSDRFSAERPKGSFSTLEIQRTEQGDSAMYLCASSLLTSGTYNEQFFGPGTRLTVL.

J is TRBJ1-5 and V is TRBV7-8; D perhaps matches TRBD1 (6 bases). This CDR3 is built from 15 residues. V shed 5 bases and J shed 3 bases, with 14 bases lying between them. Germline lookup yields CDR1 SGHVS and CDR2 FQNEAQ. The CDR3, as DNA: TGTGCCAGCAGCCTCTACAGGGTCGTCAATCAGCCCCAGCATTTT. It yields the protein CASSLYRVVNQPQHF.